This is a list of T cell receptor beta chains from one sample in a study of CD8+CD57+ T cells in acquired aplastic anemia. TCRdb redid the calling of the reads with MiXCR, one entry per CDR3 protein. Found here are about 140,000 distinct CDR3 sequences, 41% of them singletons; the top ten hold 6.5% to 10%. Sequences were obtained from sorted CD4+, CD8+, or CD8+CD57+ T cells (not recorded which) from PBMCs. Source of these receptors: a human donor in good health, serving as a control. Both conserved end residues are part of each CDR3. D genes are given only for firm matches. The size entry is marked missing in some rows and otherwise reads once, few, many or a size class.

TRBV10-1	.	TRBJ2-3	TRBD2	CASSAGTSGDTDTQYF	TGCGCCAGCAGTGCCGGGACTAGCGGGGACACAGATACGCAGTATTTT
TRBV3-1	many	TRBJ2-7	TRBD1	CASSPDRGNYEQYF	TGTGCCAGCAGCCCCGACAGGGGAAACTACGAGCAGTACTTC
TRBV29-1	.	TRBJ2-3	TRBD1	CSLRGGASDTQYF	TGCAGCTTGAGAGGGGGCGCCTCGGATACGCAGTATTTT
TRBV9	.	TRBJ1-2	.	CASSLFSVVGHGYTF	TGTGCCAGCAGCCTCTTCTCCGTAGTTGGACATGGCTACACCTTC
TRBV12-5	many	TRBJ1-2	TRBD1	CASLVRTGLGYGYTF	TGTGCTAGTCTTGTGAGGACAGGGTTGGGCTATGGCTACACCTTC
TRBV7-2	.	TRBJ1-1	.	CASSLGRMNAEAFF	TGTGCCAGCAGCTTAGGACGGATGAACGCTGAAGCTTTCTTC
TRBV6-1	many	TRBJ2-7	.	CASRRGGGGNYEQYF	TGTGCCAGCAGGCGAGGGGGAGGGGGCAACTACGAGCAGTACTTC
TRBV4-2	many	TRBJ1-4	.	CASSQDRGPGHEKLFF	TGTGCCAGCAGCCAAGATAGAGGACCCGGTCACGAAAAACTGTTTTTT
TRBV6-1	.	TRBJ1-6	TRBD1	CASRSGTGVGSPLHF	TGTGCCAGCAGATCCGGGACAGGGGTAGGTTCACCCCTCCACTTT
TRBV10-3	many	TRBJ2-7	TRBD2	CAITNSGTRQYF	TGTGCCATCACCAACTCCGGGACTAGACAGTACTTC
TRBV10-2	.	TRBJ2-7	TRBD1	CASIKPGQGDPYEQYF	TGCGCCAGCATCAAACCCGGACAGGGAGACCCCTACGAGCAGTACTTC
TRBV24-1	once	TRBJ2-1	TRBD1	CATSAPDGTGTNNEQFF	TGTGCCACCAGTGCCCCGGACGGGACAGGGACCAACAATGAGCAGTTCTTC
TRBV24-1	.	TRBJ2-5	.	CATHQGHGTQYF	TGTGCCACCCACCAGGGGCATGGGACCCAGTACTTC
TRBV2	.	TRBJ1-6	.	CASSETGSSNSPLHF	TGTGCCAGCAGTGAAACAGGCAGTTCCAATTCACCCCTCCACTTT
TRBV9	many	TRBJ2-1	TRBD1	CASSAGQGASEQFF	TGTGCCAGCAGCGCGGGACAGGGGGCTAGTGAGCAGTTCTTC
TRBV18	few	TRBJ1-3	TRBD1	CASSPIRTGSGNTIYF	TGTGCCAGCTCACCGATTAGGACAGGGTCGGGAAACACCATATATTTT
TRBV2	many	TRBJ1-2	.	CASSGRQYGGYTF	TGTGCCAGCAGTGGGCGGCAGTATGGCGGCTACACCTTC
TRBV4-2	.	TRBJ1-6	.	CASRAGDNSPLHF	TGTGCCAGCAGGGCAGGGGATAATTCACCCCTCCACTTT
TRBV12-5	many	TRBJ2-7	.	CASGLTGTYEQYF	TGTGCTAGTGGTTTGACAGGGACCTACGAGCAGTACTTC
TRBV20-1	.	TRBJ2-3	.	CSARMITDTQYF	TGCAGTGCTAGAATGATCACAGATACGCAGTATTTT
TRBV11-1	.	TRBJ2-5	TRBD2	CASRPTSGSTQYF	TGTGCCAGCAGGCCCACTAGCGGGAGTACCCAGTACTTC
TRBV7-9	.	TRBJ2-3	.	CASSLSVYPDTQYF	TGTGCCAGCAGCTTAAGTGTCTATCCAGATACGCAGTATTTT
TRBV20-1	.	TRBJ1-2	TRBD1	CSAWTGGFGYTF	TGCAGTGCTTGGACAGGGGGTTTTGGCTACACCTTC
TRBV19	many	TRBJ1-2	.	CASMGAYGYTF	TGTGCCAGTATGGGGGCCTATGGCTACACCTTC
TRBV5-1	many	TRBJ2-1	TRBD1	CASSSGTGGNEQFF	TGCGCCAGCAGCTCCGGGACAGGGGGGAATGAGCAGTTCTTC
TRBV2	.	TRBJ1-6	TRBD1	CARRTGSSYNSPLHF	TGTGCCAGGAGGACAGGGAGCTCCTATAATTCACCCCTCCACTTT
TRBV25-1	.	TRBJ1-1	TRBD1	CASSDPGTGDREAFF	TGTGCCAGCAGTGACCCAGGGACAGGGGACCGTGAAGCTTTCTTT
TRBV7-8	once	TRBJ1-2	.	CASSQPSNYGYTF	TGTGCCAGCAGCCAACCGTCTAACTATGGCTACACCTTC
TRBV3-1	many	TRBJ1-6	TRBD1	CASSQDGTGYTPLHF	TGTGCCAGCAGCCAAGATGGGACAGGGTATACACCCCTCCACTTT
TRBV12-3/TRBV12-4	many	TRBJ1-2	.	CASSLKSNYGYTF	TGTGCCAGCAGTTTAAAAAGTAACTATGGCTACACCTTC
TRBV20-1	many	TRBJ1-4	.	CSARDPGLNEKLFF	TGCAGTGCTAGAGACCCGGGTCTGAATGAAAAACTGTTTTTT
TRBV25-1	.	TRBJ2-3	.	CASSDSGYTDTQYF	TGTGCCAGCAGTGACAGCGGTTACACAGATACGCAGTATTTT
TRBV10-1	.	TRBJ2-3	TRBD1	CASKTGQGVSDTQYF	TGCGCCAGCAAGACCGGACAGGGAGTTTCAGATACGCAGTATTTT
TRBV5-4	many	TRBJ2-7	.	CASSFQYEQYF	TGTGCCAGCAGCTTCCAGTACGAGCAGTACTTC
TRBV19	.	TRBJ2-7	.	CASTNRVRLYEQYF	TGTGCCAGCACGAACAGGGTAAGGCTCTACGAGCAGTACTTC
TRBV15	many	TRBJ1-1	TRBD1	CATSRAGTASPEAFF	TGTGCCACCAGTCGAGCCGGGACAGCGAGTCCTGAAGCTTTCTTT
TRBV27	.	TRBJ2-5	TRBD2	CASSSSGRRRTQYF	TGTGCCAGCAGTTCTAGCGGGAGGCGGCGGACCCAGTACTTC
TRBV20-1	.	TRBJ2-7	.	CSARFLSYEQYF	TGCAGTGCTAGATTCTTAAGCTACGAGCAGTACTTC
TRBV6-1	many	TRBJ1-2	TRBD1	CASRPDRGPDYGYTF	TGTGCCAGCAGACCCGACAGGGGGCCTGACTATGGCTACACCTTC
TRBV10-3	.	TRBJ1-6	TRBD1	CAISEYPVRTGVSPLHF	TGTGCCATCAGTGAGTACCCGGTCCGGACAGGGGTTTCACCCCTCCACTTT